One and the same sample provided the 25 T cell receptor beta chains below, sequenced in a study of regulatory T cells in long-lasting Graves disease. Time point noted: persistent/refractory GD, antithyroid drugs over 5 years with positive TRAb. PBMC-extracted RNA yielded the TCR library. CDR3-region Arm-PCR and iRepertoire HTBI primers produced the TCR beta libraries. TCRdb reprocessed the multiplex PCR reads with MiXCR, giving one entry per CDR3 protein. This sample has over 450,000 distinct CDR3 sequences, with about 22% found just once. The sample here was peripheral blood mononuclear cells (PBMCs), taken when the disease was refractory, from a patient treated with antithyroid drugs. The receptors originated from a female donor with Graves disease.

This clonotype occurred many times. J is TRBJ1-6 and V is TRBV30; D unclear. This CDR3 is built from 15 residues. V was clipped by 0 bases and J by 6 bases, with 12 bases between them. Germline assignment: CDR1 GTSNPN and CDR2 SVGIG (reference sequence). DNA for the CDR3: TGTGCCTGGAGTGTTAAGGGAAACCCTAATTCACCCCTCCACTTT. Translated: CAWSVKGNPNSPLHF.

As regards this clonotype: A single base separates this from a much larger clone, so it may be a read error. The rearrangement joins TRBV6-2 or TRBV6-3 to TRBJ2-5; the D call may be TRBD1 or TRBD2 (5 bases each). V lost 2 bases and J 13 bases, leaving 20 bases between the germline ends. Germline lookup yields CDR1 MNHEY and CDR2 SVGEGT. The CDR3 loop spans 14 amino acids. As DNA, the CDR3 is TGTGCCAGCAGTTACCGGGACCTAATAAAGGACCGGTACTTC. As protein: CASSYRDLIKDRYF.

Ten or more counts support this clonotype. The chain is built from TRBV7-9 and TRBJ1-1; TRBD1 aligns across 8 bases. Germline-derived CDR1 and CDR2 are SEHNR and FQNEAQ (reference sequence). After removal of 7 bases from V and 5 bases from J, the junction contained 6 bases not matched to a gene. The CDR3 runs to 13 residues. Here the CDR3 reads CASTTGVETEAFF. CDR3 nucleotide sequence: TGTGCCAGCACGACAGGGGTGGAGACTGAAGCTTTCTTT.

This clonotype has ten or more counts. The rearrangement joins TRBV24-1 to TRBJ1-2; 8 bases map to TRBD1. Germline assignment: CDR1 KGHDR and CDR2 SFDVKD. The length of the CDR3 is 15 residues. The V gene end was trimmed by 3 bases and the J gene end by 8 bases; junction bases not matched to a gene: 10. The CDR3 reads CATSDTKTGALGYTF. CDR3 nucleotide sequence: TGTGCCACCAGTGATACCAAGACAGGGGCGCTGGGCTACACCTTC.

This clonotype showed up many times. The chain employs TRBV2 and TRBJ1-4; D possibly corresponds to TRBD1 (6 bases). Germline V CDR1 and CDR2: SNHLY, FYNNEI. Trimming stripped 2 bases from V and 7 bases from J, with 11 bases between. The CDR3 runs 14 residues. The CDR3 sequence is CASSEYAQGEKLFF. For the CDR3, the DNA is TGTGCCAGCAGTGAATACGCACAGGGTGAAAAACTGTTTTTT.

The chain employs TRBV7-9 and TRBJ1-2; D remains ambiguous. V dropped 5 bases and J dropped 8 bases, with 12 bases sitting between them. The CDR3 totals 12 residues. CDR1 SEHNR and CDR2 FQNEAQ come from the germline V gene (reference sequence). CDR3 sequence reads: CASSPSDGGYTF. The CDR3 DNA follows: TGTGCCAGCAGCCCGAGTGATGGAGGCTACACCTTC.

This clonotype was seen only a few times. V gene TRBV11-3 combines with J gene TRBJ2-5; maybe TRBD1 (6 bases). Trimming removed 5 bases from V and 1 base from J, with 11 bases in between. Germline CDR1 reads SGHNT; CDR2 reads YENEEA. This CDR3 region has 14 residues. This CDR3 is CASSRDRSQETQYF. The CDR3 bases are TGTGCCAGCAGCAGAGACAGGTCCCAAGAGACCCAGTACTTC.

The chain has TRBV6-1 and TRBJ2-7; perhaps TRBD1 as D (5 bases). V lost 1 base, J lost 3 bases, and 16 bases lay in between. CDR1 is MNHNS and CDR2 is SASEGT in the germline V gene. This CDR3 contains 16 residues. DNA for the CDR3: TGTGCCAGCAGTGAAGAGTTGACAGCCCCACACTACGAGCAGTACTTC. Residues: CASSEELTAPHYEQYF.

This clonotype was seen ten or more times. The J gene is TRBJ1-2, the V gene TRBV7-8; D perhaps matches TRBD1 (6 bases). Germline loops: CDR1 SGHVS, CDR2 FQNEAQ. V was cut by 1 base and J by 6 bases, with 15 bases left in between. The CDR3 is 15 amino acids. DNA of the CDR3: TGTGCCAGCAGCTTAGACAGGGTTCCCAGGAATGGCTACACCTTC. Protein sequence: CASSLDRVPRNGYTF.

The V call is TRBV14, the J call TRBJ2-5; no reliable D call. Germline-derived CDR1 and CDR2 are SGHDN and FVKESK. Deletions cut 0 bases from V and 4 bases from J, with 9 bases between. This CDR3 region has 14 residues. CDR3 protein: CASSQDTSRETQYF. CDR3 sequence (DNA): TGTGCCAGCAGCCAAGATACGTCTCGAGAGACCCAGTACTTC.

This clonotype was counted only a few times. V gene TRBV30 combines with J gene TRBJ1-5; D perhaps matches TRBD1 (5 bases). From germline, CDR1 is GTSNPN and CDR2 SVGIG (reference sequence). Trimming removed 2 bases from V and 4 bases from J, with 15 bases in between. The CDR3 contains 15 residues. The CDR3 DNA sequence: TGTGCCTGGAGTTCCGGGCAGGGAGAAAATCAGCCCCAGCATTTT. It encodes CAWSSGQGENQPQHF.

This clonotype was observed a few times. CDR3 protein: CASSLNAGDGYTF. The CDR3 region has the DNA TGTGCCAGCAGCTTAAATGCAGGGGATGGCTACACCTTC. The gene calls are TRBV7-3 and TRBJ1-2; TRBD1 might be the D (6 bases). Germline assignment: CDR1 SGHTA and CDR2 FQGTGA. This CDR3 is 13 amino acids long. Trimming stripped 1 base from V and 6 bases from J, with 9 bases between. Looking up the rest from reference TRBV7-3 and TRBJ1-2 gives the full variable domain: GAGVSQTPSNKVTEKGKYVELRCDPISGHTALYWYRQSLGQGPEFLIYFQGTGAADDSGLPNDRFFAVRPEGSVSTLKIQRTERGDSAVYLCASSLNAGDGYTFGSGTRLTVV.

The sample holds a few counts of this clonotype. The chain employs TRBV20-1 and TRBJ1-1; the D gene is possibly TRBD1 (5 bases). Trimming left V 6 bases short and J 6 bases short, with 11 bases between. In germline, CDR1 is DFQATT, CDR2 SNEGSKA (reference sequence). The CDR3 sequence is 11 residues long. The chain's CDR3 is CSADGTPEAFF. In nucleotides, the CDR3 is TGCAGTGCGGACGGGACCCCTGAAGCTTTCTTT.

V usage is TRBV7-2 and J usage is TRBJ1-4, with a possible D match to TRBD1 (6 bases). V was shortened by 8 bases and J by 5 bases, with 15 bases between the two germline ends. This CDR3 is 14 amino acids long. Germline CDR1 reads SGHTA; CDR2 reads FQGNSA. CDR3 region: CASGKPGHNEKLFF. The CDR3 DNA reads as TGTGCCAGCGGAAAACCGGGACACAATGAAAAACTGTTTTTT.

This clonotype was seen many times. The chain joins TRBV5-1 to TRBJ1-2, with D possibly matching TRBD1 (5 bases). The CDR3 length is 15 residues. Deletions cut 1 base from V and 2 bases from J, with 12 bases between. Germline V gives CDR1 SGHRS, CDR2 YFSETQ. The CDR3 DNA is TGCGCCAGCAGCTTGTCGGTAGGGGCGAACTATGGCTACACCTTC. It specifies CASSLSVGANYGYTF.

This sequence joins TRBV20-1 and TRBJ1-2; 8 bases are a match to TRBD1. The CDR3 runs 14 residues. Germline CDR1 reads DFQATT; CDR2 reads SNEGSKA (reference sequence). J gave up 7 bases and V 0 bases, and 7 bases lay outside the gene matches. In DNA, the CDR3 is TGCAGTGCTAGAGATCGAGGACAGGGCTTTGGCTACACCTTC. This sequence encodes CSARDRGQGFGYTF.

This sequence joins TRBV4-1 and TRBJ1-2, with 10 bases matching TRBD1. This CDR3 has 17 residues. V lost 6 bases, J lost 4 bases, and 14 bases stayed unmatched. Germline V gene data show CDR1 as MGHRA and CDR2 as YSYEKL. The CDR3 is CASSRNPGQGNPYGYTF. The CDR3 nucleotides are TGCGCCAGCAGTCGTAATCCGGGACAGGGGAATCCCTATGGCTACACCTTC.

The gene calls are TRBV7-2 and TRBJ2-7; D not resolved. The CDR3 is made up of 13 amino acids. Germline V gives CDR1 SGHTA, CDR2 FQGNSA. V shed 1 base and J shed 6 bases, with 10 bases lying between them. This chain's CDR3 is CASSLVLSAEQYF. The CDR3 nucleotides are TGTGCCAGCAGCTTAGTCCTCTCTGCCGAGCAGTACTTC. The complete variable domain, with remaining parts taken from reference TRBV7-2 and TRBJ2-7, reads GAGVSQSPSNKVTEKGKDVELRCDPISGHTALYWYRQSLGQGLEFLIYFQGNSAPDKSGLPSDRFSAERTGGSVSTLTIQRTQQEDSAVYLCASSLVLSAEQYFGPGTRLTVT.

This clonotype was seen repeatedly, ten times or more. The chain links TRBV11-2 to TRBJ1-1; D is unresolved. V was shortened by 0 bases and J by 2 bases, with 10 bases between the two germline ends. Germline CDR1 SGHAT, CDR2 FQNNGV. This CDR3 comprises 15 residues. The DNA for the CDR3 is TGTGCCAGCAGCTTAGAGCTGGCGCCTAACACTGAAGCTTTCTTT. This encodes CASSLELAPNTEAFF. Based on the CDR3 plus reference TRBV11-2 and TRBJ1-1, the full variable domain is EAGVAQSPRYKIIEKRQSVAFWCNPISGHATLYWYQQILGQGPKLLIQFQNNGVVDDSQLPKDRFSAERLKGVDSTLKIQPAKLEDSAVYLCASSLELAPNTEAFFGQGTRLTVV.

The chain carries TRBV4-3 and TRBJ1-1; TRBD1 is a possible D gene (5 bases). The CDR3 is 14 amino acids. The germline gives CDR1 LGHNA, CDR2 YSLEER. V lost 0 bases to trimming and J lost 5 bases, with 10 bases between them. The chain's CDR3 is CASSQDWGITEAFF. CDR3 coding DNA: TGCGCCAGCAGCCAAGATTGGGGGATTACTGAAGCTTTCTTT.

This clonotype was seen ten or more times. The genes are TRBV20-1 and TRBJ2-1; possible D gene TRBD2, 7 bases. The CDR3 is 14 amino acids. CDR1 and CDR2 (germline): DFQATT, SNEGSKA (reference sequence). Between the trimmed V and J ends, which lost 1 base and 8 bases, there was a span of 15 bases. This CDR3 is CSARVGGAIDEQFF. Here the CDR3 DNA reads TGCAGTGCTAGAGTAGGGGGGGCCATCGATGAGCAGTTCTTC.

This chain links TRBV28 with TRBJ2-3, with unresolved D. This CDR3 region has 13 residues. V was pared by 5 bases and J by 5 bases, with 11 bases between. Germline assignment: CDR1 MDHEN and CDR2 SYDVKM. The CDR3: CASSVTGGDTQYF. The CDR3 DNA reads as TGTGCCAGCAGTGTTACCGGTGGAGATACGCAGTATTTT.

V usage is TRBV19 and J usage is TRBJ2-1; D is possibly TRBD1 (6 bases). Trimming shortened V by 3 bases and J by 0 bases, and 9 bases separated the two germline ends. Germline lookup yields CDR1 LNHDA and CDR2 SQIVND (reference sequence). CDR3 length: 15 residues. The CDR3 region is CASSITGFSYNEQFF. The CDR3 nucleotides are TGTGCCAGTAGTATTACAGGGTTCTCCTACAATGAGCAGTTCTTC.

A remark on this clonotype: Its ends do not fully match the called genes, so a read error is possible. The chain has TRBV3-1 and TRBJ1-2; 12 nucleotides line up with TRBD1. CDR1 and CDR2 (germline): LGHDT, YNNKEL (reference sequence). The CDR3 has 16 residues. In DNA, the CDR3 is TGTGCCGGCAGCCAACAGGGGACAGGGGGCCCGGATGGCTACACCTTC. It encodes CAGSQQGTGGPDGYTF.

This sequence joins TRBV20-1 and TRBJ2-7; D might be TRBD1 (6 bases). CDR1 DFQATT and CDR2 SNEGSKA come from the germline V gene (reference sequence). V was trimmed by 3 bases and J by 3 bases, leaving 21 bases between them. The CDR3 runs to 16 residues. Written as DNA, the CDR3 is TGCAGTGCTAGCCTCACGGATCGGACAGAGGTCTACGAGCAGTACTTC. Its protein product is CSASLTDRTEVYEQYF.